One sample yielded the 5 T cell receptor beta chains listed below, sequenced in a study of T cells after yellow fever vaccination. TCRdb analysed the 5' RACE reads with MiXCR anew, one entry per CDR3 protein. The data contain about 170,000 distinct CDR3 sequences, approximately 10% of them singletons. Material: CD8+ T cells sorted from PBMCs, obtained 15 days after the yellow fever booster vaccination. Receptor source: a man between 18 and 35 years old who received the YFV17D yellow fever vaccine.

This clonotype was seen ten or more times. The genes are TRBV29-1 and TRBJ1-1; a weak D match, TRBD1 (5 bases). Deletions cut 6 bases from V and 3 bases from J, with 11 bases between. The CDR3 runs to 12 residues. The germline V gene has CDR1 SQVTM and CDR2 ANQGSEA. In DNA, the CDR3 is TGCAGCGTCGCTCGGGGGGACACTGAAGCTTTCTTT. It codes for CSVARGDTEAFF.

Only a few counts were recorded for this clonotype. This chain connects TRBV27 to TRBJ1-3; D unclear. Germline V CDR1 and CDR2: MNHEY, SMNVEV (reference sequence). The length of the CDR3 is 15 residues. V lost 2 bases and J 0 bases, leaving 8 bases between the germline ends. CDR3: CASSLDWSSGNTIYF. The DNA of the CDR3 is TGTGCCAGCAGTTTAGACTGGAGCTCTGGAAACACCATATATTTT.

This clonotype was counted a few times. The chain employs TRBV5-4 and TRBJ2-3; TRBD2 matches 12 bases. The CDR3 totals 17 residues. V shed 2 bases, J shed 0 bases, and the junction held 4 bases outside the gene matches. The germline gives CDR1 SGHNT, CDR2 YYREEE (reference sequence). The CDR3 region is CASSFSLAGGSTDTQYF. Here the CDR3 DNA reads TGTGCCAGCAGCTTCTCACTAGCGGGGGGTAGCACAGATACGCAGTATTTT.

This rearrangement joins TRBV7-8 to TRBJ1-5; D is undetermined. Germline values: CDR1 SGHVS, CDR2 FQNEAQ. The CDR3 consists of 14 residues. V shed 8 bases and J shed 2 bases, with 13 bases lying between them. The CDR3 loop is CASEPSAGNQPQHF. Written as DNA, the CDR3 is TGTGCCAGCGAACCATCTGCAGGCAATCAGCCCCAGCATTTT.

This clonotype has a handful of counts. The chain couples TRBV11-2 to TRBJ2-7; TRBD1 aligns across 9 bases. The trim removed 3 bases at V and 6 bases at J, leaving 6 bases unmatched. The CDR3 loop spans 14 amino acids. Germline values: CDR1 SGHAT, CDR2 FQNNGV. CDR3 sequence reads: CASSLAGQGIEQYF. The CDR3 coding sequence is TGTGCCAGCAGCTTGGCGGGACAGGGAATCGAGCAGTACTTC.